The 9 T cell receptor beta chains given below trace back to one sample, sequenced in a study of naive and memory T cell subsets. The beta constant-region primer was an equimolar mix of two oligonucleotides covering TRBC1 and TRBC2. TCRdb fed the UMI-ligation and nested PCR reads into MiXCR, producing one record per CDR3 protein. This sample carries about 21,000 distinct CDR3 sequences, roughly 11% of them seen once, and the ten largest clones take around 18%. The sample comprised central memory CD8+ T cells from blood. All receptors derive from a human donor in good health.

This clonotype was counted a few times. The CDR3 DNA reads as TGTGCCAGCAGTTTACGGAATTGGGGGTACAATGAGCAGTTCTTC. Its translation: CASSLRNWGYNEQFF. The V and J genes are TRBV27 and TRBJ2-1; D tentatively reads TRBD1 or TRBD2 (5 bases each). Germline CDR1 reads MNHEY; CDR2 reads SMNVEV (reference sequence). The CDR3 is made up of 15 amino acids. V shed 2 bases and J shed 4 bases, with 12 bases lying between them.

This clonotype was seen more than once but under ten times. Possible read error: a much larger clone is one base away. V is TRBV5-5 and J is TRBJ1-6; D is unclear. The CDR3 runs 17 residues. V gave up 4 bases and J gave up 2 bases, with 16 bases separating them. From germline, CDR1 is SGHKS and CDR2 YYEKEE (reference sequence). Written as DNA, the CDR3 is TGTGCCAGCAGCCCCTCAACTGTGAGCGCCTATAATTCACCCCTCCACTTT. It translates to CASSPSTVSAYNSPLHF.

This clonotype was observed a few times. J is TRBJ2-6 and V is TRBV30; D gene unclear. This CDR3 is 14 amino acids long. V was trimmed by 4 bases and J by 2 bases, leaving 9 bases between them. Germline assignment: CDR1 GTSNPN and CDR2 SVGIG (reference sequence). In DNA form, the CDR3 reads TGTGCCTGGATTCCAGGTGCTGGGGCCAACGTCCTGACTTTC. Residues: CAWIPGAGANVLTF.

The rearrangement uses TRBV6-1 and TRBJ2-1; tentatively, D is TRBD1 (5 bases). Germline V lookup: CDR1 MNHNS, CDR2 SASEGT. The V end lost 10 bases, the J end lost 2 bases, and 15 bases lay between the germline ends. This CDR3 is 14 amino acids long. CDR3 nucleotide sequence: TGTGCCACGGTGGTCAGGGATACCTACAATGAGCAGTTCTTC. Translated: CATVVRDTYNEQFF.

A remark on this clonotype: A single base separates this from a much larger clone, so it may be a read error. The conserved phenylalanine or tryptophan is not found at the CDR3 terminus, so this likely reflects a read error. J is TRBJ1-4 and V is TRBV5-6; D is undetermined. The CDR3 contains 16 residues. CDR1 SGHDT and CDR2 YYEEEE come from the germline V gene. V was trimmed by 4 bases and J by 6 bases, leaving 19 bases between them. The CDR3 DNA reads as TGTGCCAGCAGCCCCCCAAGTGGCTACGGGGATGAAAAACTGTTTTTA. Translating it yields CASSPPSGYGDEKLFL.

This clonotype occurred many times. CDR3: CASSDLGQGYNEQFF. CDR3 coding DNA: TGTGCCAGCAGTGACCTGGGACAGGGGTACAATGAGCAGTTCTTC. This chain connects TRBV6-4 to TRBJ2-1, with 10 nucleotides matching TRBD1. The germline V gene encodes CDR1 MRHNA and CDR2 SNTAGT. The CDR3 totals 15 residues. After removal of 2 bases from V and 4 bases from J, the junction contained 2 bases not matched to a gene.

This clonotype has just a few counts. The V gene is TRBV5-4, the J gene TRBJ2-1; 8 bases map to TRBD2. With 4 bases clipped from V and 8 bases from J, the junction kept 14 bases outside the gene matches. Germline lookup yields CDR1 SGHNT and CDR2 YYREEE (reference sequence). The CDR3 has 16 amino acids. CDR3 bases: TGTGCCAGCAGCAGAAAGCGGGAGTTAAGGTCCCATGAGCAGTTCTTC. As protein: CASSRKRELRSHEQFF.

This clonotype was seen at least ten times. The V gene is TRBV20-1, the J gene TRBJ1-1; D remains unclear. The CDR3 spans 14 residues. Trimming left V 2 bases short and J 3 bases short, with 13 bases between. Looked up from germline, CDR1 is DFQATT and CDR2 is SNEGSKA (reference sequence). CDR3 DNA: TGCAGTGCTAGACCCGGCCTGGGTCACACTGAAGCTTTCTTT. Protein: CSARPGLGHTEAFF.

J is TRBJ2-4 and V is TRBV6-4; 7 positions agree with TRBD2. The CDR3 is 18 residues long. CDR1 MRHNA and CDR2 SNTAGT come from the germline V gene. The V segment lost 2 bases and the J segment 0 bases; nucleotides outside the gene matches: 10. Here the CDR3 DNA reads TGTGCCAGCAGTGACCAGAACTCAGCGGGACGAGCCAAAAACATTCAGTACTTC. It translates to CASSDQNSAGRAKNIQYF.